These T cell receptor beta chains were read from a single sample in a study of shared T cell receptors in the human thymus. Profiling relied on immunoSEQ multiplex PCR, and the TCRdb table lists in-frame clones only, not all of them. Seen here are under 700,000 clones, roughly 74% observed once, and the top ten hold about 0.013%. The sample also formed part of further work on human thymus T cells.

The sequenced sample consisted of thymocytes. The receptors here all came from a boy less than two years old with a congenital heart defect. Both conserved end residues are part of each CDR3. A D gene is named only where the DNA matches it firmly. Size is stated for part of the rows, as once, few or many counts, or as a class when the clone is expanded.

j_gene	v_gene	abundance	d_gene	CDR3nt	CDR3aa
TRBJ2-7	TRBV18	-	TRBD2	TGTGCCAGCTCACCATACGGGAGGCCCACCTACGAGCAGTACTTC	CASSPYGRPTYEQYF
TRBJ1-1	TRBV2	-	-	TGTGCCAGCAGTGAAATCCCAGGTCCCATGAACACTGAAGCTTTCTTT	CASSEIPGPMNTEAFF
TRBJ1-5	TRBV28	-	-	TGTGCCAGCAGTTCCCTCCGCGGGGCGAGCAATCAGCCCCAGCATTTT	CASSSLRGASNQPQHF
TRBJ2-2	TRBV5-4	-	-	TGTGCCAGCAGCATGGGACACACAACCGGGGAGCTGTTTTTT	CASSMGHTTGELFF
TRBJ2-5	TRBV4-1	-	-	TGCGCCAGCAGCCGGACTCCTTTGGGGGCAGAGACCCAGTACTTC	CASSRTPLGAETQYF
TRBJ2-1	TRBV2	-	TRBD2	TGTGCCAGCAGTGAACATCGCGGGAGCTCCTACAATGAGCAGTTCTTC	CASSEHRGSSYNEQFF
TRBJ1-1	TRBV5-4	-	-	TGTGCCAGCAGCTTGGAATACGGGAACACTGAAGCTTTCTTT	CASSLEYGNTEAFF
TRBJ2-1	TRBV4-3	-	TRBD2	TGCGCCAGCAGCCGAGAGAGCGGGAGGGCCTACAATGAGCAGTTCTTC	CASSRESGRAYNEQFF
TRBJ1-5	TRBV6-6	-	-	TGTGCCAGCAGTCCCCAGCCGGGGGGCAATCAGCCCCAGCATTTT	CASSPQPGGNQPQHF
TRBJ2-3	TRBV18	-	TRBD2	TGTGCCAGCTGCAAGGGAGCGGGAGGGACAGATACGCAGTATTTT	CASCKGAGGTDTQYF
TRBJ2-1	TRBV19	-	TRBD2	TGTGCCAGTAGTGGACTAGCGGAGGACAATGAGCAGTTCTTC	CASSGLAEDNEQFF
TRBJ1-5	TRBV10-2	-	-	TGCGCCAGCAGAAGTGGCAGGGATCAGCCCCAGCATTTT	CASRSGRDQPQHF
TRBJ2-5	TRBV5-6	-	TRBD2	TGTGCCAGCAGCGCTAGCGGGAGAGAGGAGACCCAGTACTTC	CASSASGREETQYF
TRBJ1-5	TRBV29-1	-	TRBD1	TGCAGCGTCGCTGCGGGACAGCACGTAACACCCCAGCATTTT	CSVAAGQHVTPQHF
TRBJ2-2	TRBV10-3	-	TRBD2	TGTGCCAGCACTAGCGGGAGAACCGGGGAGCTGTTTTTT	CASTSGRTGELFF
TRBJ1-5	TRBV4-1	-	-	TGCGCCAGCAGCCCCGACGACAGCCGGGTGGTCCCCCAGCATTTT	CASSPDDSRVVPQHF
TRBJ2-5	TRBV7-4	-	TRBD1	TGTGCCAGCAGGGACACGGGACAGACCCAAGAGACCCAGTACTTC	CASRDTGQTQETQYF
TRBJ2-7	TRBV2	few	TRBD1	TGTGCCAGCAGGCCGGGACAGGGGCTATACGAGCAGTACTTC	CASRPGQGLYEQYF
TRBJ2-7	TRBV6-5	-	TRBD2	TGTGCCAGCAGTAACCCAACTAGCGGATCCTACGAGCAGTACTTC	CASSNPTSGSYEQYF
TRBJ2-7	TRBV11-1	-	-	TGTGCCAGCAGAGGGGGAGGGCGCCCCAACGAGCAGTACTTC	CASRGGGRPNEQYF
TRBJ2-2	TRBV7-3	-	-	TGTGCCAGCAGCTTATTCCCGCCCGGTGGGGAGCTGTTTTTT	CASSLFPPGGELFF
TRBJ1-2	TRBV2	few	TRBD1	TGTGCCAGCAGTGCGGACGGACAGGGAGGGCCCCATGGCTACACCTTC	CASSADGQGGPHGYTF
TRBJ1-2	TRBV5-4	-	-	TGTGCCAGCAGCTTGCTCAAGGTGGGGGGTGCACCTAATAACTATGGCTACACCTTC	CASSLLKVGGAPNNYGYTF
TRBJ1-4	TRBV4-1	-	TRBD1	TGCGCCAGCAGCCAAGTAAGCTATGACAGGGAAACTAATGAAAAACTGTTTTTT	CASSQVSYDRETNEKLFF